This is a list of T cell receptor beta chains from one sample in a study of early T cells in non-severe SARS-CoV-2 infection. TCRdb redid the calling of the 5' RACE reads with MiXCR, one entry per CDR3 protein. The sample has around 30,000 distinct CDR3 sequences, roughly 5.7% seen once. The sequencing sample was made of whole blood. These receptors originate from an adult who was a healthcare worker with PCR-confirmed SARS-CoV-2 infection or an uninfected control (not recorded which). Each CDR3 is given with its conserved first and last residue. The order of the fields is J gene, D gene, CDR3 length, V gene, clone size, CDR3 DNA, CDR3 protein. A D gene is named only where the DNA matches it firmly. A clone size is listed for some rows: how often the clone was seen (once, few, many), or a class if it is expanded.

J gene: TRBJ2-7; D gene: -; CDR3 length: 15; V gene: TRBV5-1; clone size: many; CDR3 DNA: TGCGCCAGCAGCTTATTCCCAGGGACCTCCTACGAGCAGTACTTC; CDR3 protein: CASSLFPGTSYEQYF
J gene: TRBJ2-3; D gene: TRBD1; CDR3 length: 14; V gene: TRBV4-1; clone size: few; CDR3 DNA: TGCGCCAGCATGGACAGGGGGAACGCAGATACGCAGTATTTT; CDR3 protein: CASMDRGNADTQYF
J gene: TRBJ2-4; D gene: TRBD2; CDR3 length: 16; V gene: TRBV28; clone size: many; CDR3 DNA: TGTGCCAGCAGCGCGAGCGGGGGAGGGGTCAAAAACATTCAGTACTTC; CDR3 protein: CASSASGGGVKNIQYF
J gene: TRBJ2-2; D gene: TRBD2; CDR3 length: 17; V gene: TRBV6-2/TRBV6-3; clone size: many; CDR3 DNA: TGTGCCAGCAGTTTTTTTTGGACTAGCGGGAGCACCGGGGAGCTGTTTTTT; CDR3 protein: CASSFFWTSGSTGELFF
J gene: TRBJ2-3; D gene: TRBD2; CDR3 length: 14; V gene: TRBV30; clone size: many; CDR3 DNA: TGTGCCTGGAGTGGACTAGCGGGAGCAGATACGCAGTATTTT; CDR3 protein: CAWSGLAGADTQYF
J gene: TRBJ1-6; D gene: -; CDR3 length: 14; V gene: TRBV11-2; clone size: many; CDR3 DNA: TGTGCCAGCAGCTTAGCAGGGGCGGGTTCACCCCTCCACTTT; CDR3 protein: CASSLAGAGSPLHF
J gene: TRBJ1-1; D gene: TRBD1; CDR3 length: 14; V gene: TRBV6-1; clone size: -; CDR3 DNA: TGTGCCAGCAGAGAACAGGGGGCCTGGCCTGAAGCTTTCTTT; CDR3 protein: CASREQGAWPEAFF
J gene: TRBJ2-7; D gene: -; CDR3 length: 12; V gene: TRBV28; clone size: few; CDR3 DNA: TGTGCCAGCGAGAGCGGGTTCTACGAGCAGTACTTC; CDR3 protein: CASESGFYEQYF
J gene: TRBJ2-5; D gene: TRBD1; CDR3 length: 16; V gene: TRBV10-3; clone size: many; CDR3 DNA: TGTGCCATCAGTGAGTCGACCCCCTCAGGGGGAAAGACCCAGTACTTC; CDR3 protein: CAISESTPSGGKTQYF
J gene: TRBJ1-5; D gene: -; CDR3 length: 12; V gene: TRBV18; clone size: -; CDR3 DNA: TGTGCCAGCTCCCAAGGCAATCAGCCCCAGCATTTT; CDR3 protein: CASSQGNQPQHF
J gene: TRBJ2-6; D gene: -; CDR3 length: 18; V gene: TRBV27; clone size: -; CDR3 DNA: TGTGCCAGCAGTTTATCGCGGGTTTTGGGGTCTGGGGCCAACGTCCTGACTTTC; CDR3 protein: CASSLSRVLGSGANVLTF
J gene: TRBJ2-1; D gene: -; CDR3 length: 15; V gene: TRBV5-6; clone size: many; CDR3 DNA: TGTGCCAGCAGCCCGCGACTCCACCCCTTCAATGAGCAGTTCTTC; CDR3 protein: CASSPRLHPFNEQFF
J gene: TRBJ2-5; D gene: -; CDR3 length: 14; V gene: TRBV18; clone size: -; CDR3 DNA: TGTGCCAGCTCAGAGAACTGGGGCGAAGAGACCCAGTACTTC; CDR3 protein: CASSENWGEETQYF
J gene: TRBJ2-1; D gene: TRBD2; CDR3 length: 15; V gene: TRBV24-1; clone size: -; CDR3 DNA: TGTGCCACCAGTGGACCGGCAGCGGGGTTTAATGAGCAGTTCTTC; CDR3 protein: CATSGPAAGFNEQFF
J gene: TRBJ2-7; D gene: TRBD2; CDR3 length: 14; V gene: TRBV5-1; clone size: many; CDR3 DNA: TGCGCCAGCAGCTCGGGACTAGCTACCTACGAGCAGTACTTC; CDR3 protein: CASSSGLATYEQYF
J gene: TRBJ2-5; D gene: -; CDR3 length: 16; V gene: TRBV4-1; clone size: -; CDR3 DNA: TGCGCCAGCAGCCAAGAAAGGCGGGCGTACCAAGAGACCCAGTACTTC; CDR3 protein: CASSQERRAYQETQYF
J gene: TRBJ2-1; D gene: -; CDR3 length: 17; V gene: TRBV3-1; clone size: many; CDR3 DNA: TGTGCCAGCAGCCAAGAGGCCCGGACTAATGGGGCGAATGAGCAGTTCTTC; CDR3 protein: CASSQEARTNGANEQFF
J gene: TRBJ2-7; D gene: TRBD2; CDR3 length: 13; V gene: TRBV6-1; clone size: -; CDR3 DNA: TGTGCCAGCAGCCTAGCGGGCTCCTACGAGCAGTACTTC; CDR3 protein: CASSLAGSYEQYF
J gene: TRBJ2-1; D gene: -; CDR3 length: 12; V gene: TRBV2; clone size: many; CDR3 DNA: TGTGCCAGCGGACCGGACTACAATGAGCAGTTCTTC; CDR3 protein: CASGPDYNEQFF
J gene: TRBJ2-7; D gene: -; CDR3 length: 15; V gene: TRBV4-2; clone size: -; CDR3 DNA: TGTGCCAGCAGCCAGCCGCTGAGGGGCCCCTACGAGCAGTACTTC; CDR3 protein: CASSQPLRGPYEQYF
J gene: TRBJ2-7; D gene: -; CDR3 length: 19; V gene: TRBV5-1; clone size: -; CDR3 DNA: TGCGCCAGCAGCTCCCCGACGGGATCGGCCGAAAGGAGCTCCTACGAGCAGTACTTC; CDR3 protein: CASSSPTGSAERSSYEQYF
J gene: TRBJ2-2; D gene: -; CDR3 length: 14; V gene: TRBV11-2; clone size: many; CDR3 DNA: TGTGCCAGCAGCTTAGAATGGCGGACCGGGGAGCTGTTTTTT; CDR3 protein: CASSLEWRTGELFF
J gene: TRBJ2-1; D gene: TRBD2; CDR3 length: 15; V gene: TRBV19; clone size: -; CDR3 DNA: TGTGTCAGTACCCGAGCGGGGAGCTCCTACAATGAGCAGTTCTTC; CDR3 protein: CVSTRAGSSYNEQFF
J gene: TRBJ2-7; D gene: -; CDR3 length: 16; V gene: TRBV4-2; clone size: many; CDR3 DNA: TGTGCCAGCAGCCAAGGGTCGTTCGGCGCCCGATACGAGCAGTACTTC; CDR3 protein: CASSQGSFGARYEQYF
J gene: TRBJ2-5; D gene: -; CDR3 length: 11; V gene: TRBV12-3/TRBV12-4; clone size: many; CDR3 DNA: TGTGCCAGCAGCCCTAAAGAGACCCAGTACTTC; CDR3 protein: CASSPKETQYF
J gene: TRBJ2-1; D gene: TRBD1; CDR3 length: 12; V gene: TRBV29-1; clone size: many; CDR3 DNA: TGCAGCGTGGGACAGACCTACAATGAGCAGTTCTTC; CDR3 protein: CSVGQTYNEQFF
J gene: TRBJ2-6; D gene: -; CDR3 length: 15; V gene: TRBV7-3; clone size: -; CDR3 DNA: TGTGCCAGCAGCCCTGCCGACACTGGGGCCAACGTCCTGACTTTC; CDR3 protein: CASSPADTGANVLTF
J gene: TRBJ2-1; D gene: TRBD2; CDR3 length: 15; V gene: TRBV7-6; clone size: few; CDR3 DNA: TGTGCCAGCAGCTTAACGGGAGGGCCCGACAATGAGCAGTTCTTC; CDR3 protein: CASSLTGGPDNEQFF
J gene: TRBJ2-7; D gene: TRBD2; CDR3 length: 14; V gene: TRBV3-1; clone size: many; CDR3 DNA: TGTGCCAGCAGCCAAGCTAGCGGGACGGGGGAGCAGTACTTC; CDR3 protein: CASSQASGTGEQYF
J gene: TRBJ1-1; D gene: TRBD1; CDR3 length: 15; V gene: TRBV7-2; clone size: many; CDR3 DNA: TGTGCCAGCAGCTTAGCGCGGACAGGGAACACTGAAGCTTTCTTT; CDR3 protein: CASSLARTGNTEAFF
J gene: TRBJ1-5; D gene: -; CDR3 length: 15; V gene: TRBV18; clone size: many; CDR3 DNA: TGTGCCAGCTCACCGAGGGGAGTTAGGAATCAGCCCCAGCATTTT; CDR3 protein: CASSPRGVRNQPQHF
J gene: TRBJ2-5; D gene: TRBD2; CDR3 length: 15; V gene: TRBV6-2/TRBV6-3; clone size: -; CDR3 DNA: TGTGCCAGCAGTTACCAACCAGCGGGAGAGAAGACCCAGTACTTC; CDR3 protein: CASSYQPAGEKTQYF
J gene: TRBJ2-1; D gene: TRBD2; CDR3 length: 13; V gene: TRBV20-1; clone size: few; CDR3 DNA: TGCAGTGCTCCGGGTAGCGGGGTCAATGAGCAGTTCTTC; CDR3 protein: CSAPGSGVNEQFF
J gene: TRBJ2-7; D gene: -; CDR3 length: 14; V gene: TRBV27; clone size: few; CDR3 DNA: TGTGCCAGCAGTCGCCCGGGACTTCCATACGAGCAGTACTTC; CDR3 protein: CASSRPGLPYEQYF
J gene: TRBJ2-3; D gene: -; CDR3 length: 15; V gene: TRBV7-2; clone size: many; CDR3 DNA: TGTGCCAGCAGCTTTCGCGGGATGGGCACAGATACGCAGTATTTT; CDR3 protein: CASSFRGMGTDTQYF
J gene: TRBJ2-7; D gene: TRBD1; CDR3 length: 15; V gene: TRBV27; clone size: -; CDR3 DNA: TGTGCCAGCAGGTCCCACTCGACAGGGGACTACGAGCAGTACTTC; CDR3 protein: CASRSHSTGDYEQYF
J gene: TRBJ2-1; D gene: -; CDR3 length: 10; V gene: TRBV2; clone size: many; CDR3 DNA: TGTGCCAGCAATGGAAATGAGCAGTTCTTC; CDR3 protein: CASNGNEQFF
J gene: TRBJ2-1; D gene: TRBD2; CDR3 length: 18; V gene: TRBV7-9; clone size: -; CDR3 DNA: TGTGCCAGCAGCTTATTTGCATTGCTAGCGGGAGGAATTAATGAGCAGTTCTTC; CDR3 protein: CASSLFALLAGGINEQFF
J gene: TRBJ2-2; D gene: -; CDR3 length: 14; V gene: TRBV5-1; clone size: many; CDR3 DNA: TGCGCCAGCAGCCACCTCAAGAACACCGGGGAGCTGTTTTTT; CDR3 protein: CASSHLKNTGELFF
J gene: TRBJ2-1; D gene: -; CDR3 length: 15; V gene: TRBV6-6; clone size: many; CDR3 DNA: TGTGCCAGCAGTTACGTGGGAGGAGAGGGAGGTGAGCAGTTCTTC; CDR3 protein: CASSYVGGEGGEQFF
J gene: TRBJ2-1; D gene: -; CDR3 length: 13; V gene: TRBV7-9; clone size: many; CDR3 DNA: TGTGCCAGCAGCTTGGGTCCCCGCAATGAGCAGTTCTTC; CDR3 protein: CASSLGPRNEQFF
J gene: TRBJ2-2; D gene: -; CDR3 length: 13; V gene: TRBV20-1; clone size: few; CDR3 DNA: TGCAGTGCCCGCCGCCCGAACACCGGGGAGCTGTTTTTT; CDR3 protein: CSARRPNTGELFF
J gene: TRBJ2-2; D gene: -; CDR3 length: 15; V gene: TRBV6-4; clone size: many; CDR3 DNA: TGTGCCAGCAGTGACGGGGTTGACAACACCGGGGAGCTGTTTTTT; CDR3 protein: CASSDGVDNTGELFF
J gene: TRBJ2-7; D gene: -; CDR3 length: 13; V gene: TRBV5-1; clone size: many; CDR3 DNA: TGCGCCAGCAGCTTGGGCAGGGGAATCGAGCAGTACTTC; CDR3 protein: CASSLGRGIEQYF
J gene: TRBJ2-3; D gene: -; CDR3 length: 17; V gene: TRBV28; clone size: few; CDR3 DNA: TGTGCCAGCAGTTTACAGTCCGGCTTCCTCTACACAGATACGCAGTATTTT; CDR3 protein: CASSLQSGFLYTDTQYF
J gene: TRBJ2-3; D gene: -; CDR3 length: 13; V gene: TRBV7-8; clone size: -; CDR3 DNA: TGTGCCAGCAGCTTAGGACACAGGGATACGCAGTATTTT; CDR3 protein: CASSLGHRDTQYF
J gene: TRBJ2-5; D gene: TRBD2; CDR3 length: 16; V gene: TRBV5-4; clone size: few; CDR3 DNA: TGTGCCAGCAGCTTGGCAGGGACTAGCGGGCAAGAGACCCAGTACTTC; CDR3 protein: CASSLAGTSGQETQYF
J gene: TRBJ2-3; D gene: TRBD2; CDR3 length: 12; V gene: TRBV7-9; clone size: -; CDR3 DNA: TGTGCCAGCAGGGAGACTAGCGATACGCAGTATTTT; CDR3 protein: CASRETSDTQYF